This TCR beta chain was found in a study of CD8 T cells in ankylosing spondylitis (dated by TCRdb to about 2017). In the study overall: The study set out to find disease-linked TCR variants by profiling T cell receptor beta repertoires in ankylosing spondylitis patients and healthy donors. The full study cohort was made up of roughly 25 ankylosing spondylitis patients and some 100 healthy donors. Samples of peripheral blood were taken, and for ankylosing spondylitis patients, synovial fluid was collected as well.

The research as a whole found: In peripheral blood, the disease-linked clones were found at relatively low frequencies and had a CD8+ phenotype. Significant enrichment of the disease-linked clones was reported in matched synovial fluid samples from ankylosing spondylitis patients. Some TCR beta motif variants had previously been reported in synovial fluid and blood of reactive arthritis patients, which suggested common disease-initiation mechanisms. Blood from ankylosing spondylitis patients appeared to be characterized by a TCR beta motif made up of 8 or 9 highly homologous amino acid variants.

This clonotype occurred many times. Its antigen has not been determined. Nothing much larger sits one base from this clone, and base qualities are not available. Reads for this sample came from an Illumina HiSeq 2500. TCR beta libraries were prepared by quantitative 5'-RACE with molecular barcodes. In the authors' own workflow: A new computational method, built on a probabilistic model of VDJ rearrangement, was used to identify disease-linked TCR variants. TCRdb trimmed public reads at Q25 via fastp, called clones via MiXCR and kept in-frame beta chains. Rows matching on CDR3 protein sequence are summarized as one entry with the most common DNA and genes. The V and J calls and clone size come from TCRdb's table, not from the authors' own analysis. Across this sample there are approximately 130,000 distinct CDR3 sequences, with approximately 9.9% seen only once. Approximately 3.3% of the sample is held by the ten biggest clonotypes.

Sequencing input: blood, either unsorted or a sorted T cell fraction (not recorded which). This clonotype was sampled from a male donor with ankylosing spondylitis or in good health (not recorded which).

The sequence in DNA is TGCGCCAGCAGCTTGTCGGGAGGGGGGAATGAGCAGTTCTTC. This sequence encodes CASSLSGGGNEQFF. This receptor chain uses TRBV5-1 and TRBJ2-1; TRBD2 fits 8 bases in the junction. At the junction V is shortened by 1 base and J by 7 bases; bases outside the gene matches: 4. The CDR3, cysteine through phenylalanine, is 14 amino acids long. The only DNA kept is the CDR3, 42 bases in frame from the first base. CDR1 is given as SGHRS and CDR2 as YFSETQ, both from the germline V gene.